Reported below is one TCR beta chain. Original methodology: The assay estimated nucleated cells by amplifying reference gene primers. Sequencing used immunoSEQ multiplex PCR; TCRdb keeps in-frame clones, though not all of them. That table furnishes V, J and clone size, whereas the DNA furnished D and trimming. The top ten clones hold 20% to 25% of a sample with roughly 100,000 clones, approximately 79% of them seen once. The record originates from a study of blood T cell repertoires in COVID-19. The overall study: Spain, Italy and the United States supplied samples that represented acute and convalescent COVID-19. Sample material is recorded as cDNA or gDNA derived from T cells, B-cell-depleted T cells, or PBMCs.

The TCR comes from a man in his 70s with active or convalescent COVID-19. Sequencing was carried out using peripheral blood.

CDR3 DNA sequence: TGTGCCAGCAGACAACAGGGGCATAATTCACCCCTCCACTTT. Amino acids: CASRQQGHNSPLHF. The chain couples TRBV6-5 to TRBJ1-6; 7 positions match TRBD1. The germline V gene has CDR1 MNHEY and CDR2 SVGAGI. With 6 bases clipped from V and 5 bases from J, the junction kept 4 bases outside the gene matches. CDR3 length: 14 amino acids.